This is a list of T cell receptor beta chains from one sample in a study of CD8 T cells in Susac syndrome. One entry per CDR3 protein results from TCRdb running MiXCR on the immunoSEQ multiplex PCR reads. This sample has under 550,000 distinct CDR3 sequences, with around 85% found just once. The specimen was CD8+ T cells from PBMCs. The receptors were gathered from a human donor with multiple sclerosis. The CDR3 runs from the conserved cysteine through the conserved F or W. The order of the fields is V gene, CDR3 protein.

V gene: TRBV27
CDR3 protein: CATGQGTTYNEQFF

V gene: TRBV12-3/TRBV12-4
CDR3 protein: CASSPSDKEDEDYGYTF

V gene: TRBV18
CDR3 protein: CASSPTGESGNTIYF

V gene: TRBV20-1
CDR3 protein: CSACATMGTEAFF

V gene: TRBV19
CDR3 protein: CASSISAGRGTEAFF

V gene: TRBV28
CDR3 protein: CAALQGTGVHEQYF

V gene: TRBV13
CDR3 protein: CASSLARTETDTQYF

V gene: TRBV30
CDR3 protein: CAWSGRRQGGETQYF

V gene: TRBV14
CDR3 protein: CASSRAGGFYGYTF

V gene: TRBV27
CDR3 protein: CASSSELAGGPDAIDEQFF

V gene: TRBV19
CDR3 protein: CASGILAGVSYNEQFF

V gene: TRBV7-9
CDR3 protein: CASSLVAALPENTIYF

V gene: TRBV4-1
CDR3 protein: CASSQLGENIQYF

V gene: TRBV5-6
CDR3 protein: CASSPEGRGNTGELFF

V gene: TRBV29-1
CDR3 protein: CSVVSGTLYEQYF

V gene: TRBV20-1
CDR3 protein: CSAYPRGAVYEQYF

V gene: TRBV30
CDR3 protein: CAWSVGGGYGYTF

V gene: TRBV29-1
CDR3 protein: CSVEVRQGPSGANVLTF

V gene: TRBV7-3
CDR3 protein: CASSSSPGTEAFF

V gene: TRBV6-1
CDR3 protein: CASSGGQGADTQYF